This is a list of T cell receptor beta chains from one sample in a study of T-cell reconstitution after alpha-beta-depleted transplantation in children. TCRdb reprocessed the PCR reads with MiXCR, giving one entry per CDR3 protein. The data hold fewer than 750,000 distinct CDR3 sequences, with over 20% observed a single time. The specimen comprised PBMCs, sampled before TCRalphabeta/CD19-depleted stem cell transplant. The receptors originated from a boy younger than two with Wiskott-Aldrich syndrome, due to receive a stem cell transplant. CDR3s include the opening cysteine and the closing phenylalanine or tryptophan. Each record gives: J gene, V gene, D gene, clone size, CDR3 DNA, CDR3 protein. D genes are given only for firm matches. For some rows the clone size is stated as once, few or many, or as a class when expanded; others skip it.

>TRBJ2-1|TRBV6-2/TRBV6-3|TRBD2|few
TGTGCCAGCAGATCGACTAGCGGTAACAATGAGCAGTTCTTC
CASRSTSGNNEQFF
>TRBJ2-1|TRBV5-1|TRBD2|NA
TGCGCCAGCAGCTTCCAGCGGGAGAACAATGAGCAGTTCTTC
CASSFQRENNEQFF
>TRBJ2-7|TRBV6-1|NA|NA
TGTGCCAGCAGTGAACATGGGCCCGGCCATTACGAGCAGTACTTC
CASSEHGPGHYEQYF
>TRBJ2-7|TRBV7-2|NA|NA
TGTGCCAGCAGCAAACTGGTGGGCTACGAGCAGTACTTC
CASSKLVGYEQYF
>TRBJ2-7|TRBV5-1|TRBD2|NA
TGCGCCAGCAGCCGAGCGGGAGCAAATTACGAGCAGTACTTC
CASSRAGANYEQYF
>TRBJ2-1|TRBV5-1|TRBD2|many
TGCGCCAGCAGCTCGGGACTAGCGGGAGACCGTAATGAGCAGTTCTTC
CASSSGLAGDRNEQFF
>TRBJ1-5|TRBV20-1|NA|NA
TGCAGTGCGACGAGGGACCCTAAGCAGCCCCAGCATTTT
CSATRDPKQPQHF
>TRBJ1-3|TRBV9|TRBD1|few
TGTGCCAGCAGCCCCTCGGACAGGGGTCGTCGGGCTGGAAACACCATATATTTT
CASSPSDRGRRAGNTIYF
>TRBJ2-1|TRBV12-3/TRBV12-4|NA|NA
TGTGCCAGCATTGGGAAATACAATGAGCAGTTCTTC
CASIGKYNEQFF
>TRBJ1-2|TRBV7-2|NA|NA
TGTGCCAGCAGCTTAGCGCTCGGGGGGGGCTACACCTTC
CASSLALGGGYTF
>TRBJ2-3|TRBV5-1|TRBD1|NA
TGCGCCAGTACCATGACAGGGACAGATACGCAGTATTTT
CASTMTGTDTQYF
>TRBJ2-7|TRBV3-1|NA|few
TGTGCCAGCAGCCAATTCTTGGCTAGCTACGAGCAGTACTTC
CASSQFLASYEQYF
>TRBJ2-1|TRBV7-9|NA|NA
TGTGCCAGCAGCTCGCCGGGACACAACAATGAGCAGTTCTTC
CASSSPGHNNEQFF
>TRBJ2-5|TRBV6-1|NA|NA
TGTGCCAGCAGCCGGATGGTTAGCCAAGAGACCCAGTACTTC
CASSRMVSQETQYF
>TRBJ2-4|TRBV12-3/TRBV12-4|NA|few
TGTGCCAGCAGTTTAGACGGGGGACCCCTAAACATTCAGTACTTC
CASSLDGGPLNIQYF
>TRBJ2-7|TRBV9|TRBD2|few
TGTGCCAGCAGCTCTCGGACTAGCGGGATGAACGAGCAGTACTTC
CASSSRTSGMNEQYF
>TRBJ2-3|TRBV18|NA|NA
TGTGCCAGCTCACCGGCGGGATTGGCAGATACGCAGTATTTT
CASSPAGLADTQYF
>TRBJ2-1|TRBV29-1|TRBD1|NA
TGCAGCGTTGGACGGACAGGTTTTCCGGGTGAGCAGTTCTTC
CSVGRTGFPGEQFF
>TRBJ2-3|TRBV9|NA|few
TGTGCCAGCAGCGTGACCCTCACAGATACGCAGTATTTT
CASSVTLTDTQYF
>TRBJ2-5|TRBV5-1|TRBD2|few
TGCGCCAGCAGCTTTTATCGAGGGGAGGGAGAGACCCAGTACTTC
CASSFYRGEGETQYF
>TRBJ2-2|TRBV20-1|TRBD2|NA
TGCAGTGCTACTCTCGCGGGAGGTAGCACCGGGGAGCTGTTTTTT
CSATLAGGSTGELFF
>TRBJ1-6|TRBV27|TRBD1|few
TGTGCCAGCAGTTTACAATCCGGGACAGCCTTCGGTTCACCCCTCCACTTT
CASSLQSGTAFGSPLHF
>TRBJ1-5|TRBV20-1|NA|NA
TGCAGTGCCAGGACAAGAGATCAGCCCCAGCATTTT
CSARTRDQPQHF
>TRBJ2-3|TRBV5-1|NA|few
TGCGCCAGCAGCTCCCGGGAGGCCGGGACAGTTACGCAGTATTTT
CASSSREAGTVTQYF
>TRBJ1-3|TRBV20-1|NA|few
TGCAGTGCTAGTGGATGGGGTTTCGGAAACACCATATATTTT
CSASGWGFGNTIYF
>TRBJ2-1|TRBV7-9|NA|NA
TGTGCCAGCAGCTTTCCCAGGGGTGGTTTCAATGAGCAGTTCTTC
CASSFPRGGFNEQFF
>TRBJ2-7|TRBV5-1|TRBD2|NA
TGCGCCAGCAGCCTGGGATGGGACCCCAAGACGAGGACTAGCGGGACCGAGCAGTACTTC
CASSLGWDPKTRTSGTEQYF
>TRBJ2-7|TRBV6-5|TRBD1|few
TGTGCCAGCAGTTATTGGGGTGGAATTTCAGGGGGCATCTACGAGCAGTACTTC
CASSYWGGISGGIYEQYF
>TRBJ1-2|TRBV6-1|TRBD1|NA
TGTGCCAGCAGTGCAGGGGGGATTAACTATGGCTACACCTTC
CASSAGGINYGYTF
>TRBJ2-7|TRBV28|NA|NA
TGTGCCAGCAGTTTATTCGCCGGAACCTACGAGCAGTACTTC
CASSLFAGTYEQYF
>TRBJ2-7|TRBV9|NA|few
TGTGCCAGCAGCTTACGGGAGACCTACGAGCAGTACTTC
CASSLRETYEQYF
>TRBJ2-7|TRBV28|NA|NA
TGTGCCAGCAGGCCTTGGCAGGGCACCTACGAGCAGTACTTC
CASRPWQGTYEQYF
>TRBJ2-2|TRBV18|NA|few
TGTGCCAGCTCACCACTGGCCAGGACGAACACCGGGGAGCTGTTTTTT
CASSPLARTNTGELFF
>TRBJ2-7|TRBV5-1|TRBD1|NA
TGCGCCAGCAGCGCACCCACAGGGGTGGGTTACTACGAGCAGTACTTC
CASSAPTGVGYYEQYF
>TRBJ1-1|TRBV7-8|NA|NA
TGTGCCAGCAGCTCCAATACCCGACAGGCCGTGATTGAAGCTTTCTTT
CASSSNTRQAVIEAFF
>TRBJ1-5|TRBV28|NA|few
TGTGCCAGCAGTTTAGGGGTAGGAAAGAACAATCAGCCCCAGCATTTT
CASSLGVGKNNQPQHF
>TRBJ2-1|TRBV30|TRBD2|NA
TGTGCCTGGAGTGTTTCCCTAGCGGCCTACAATGAGCAGTTCTTC
CAWSVSLAAYNEQFF
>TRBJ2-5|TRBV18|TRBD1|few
TGTGCCAGCTCTCCGGGACAGGGGGCGACCGAAGAGACCCAGTACTTC
CASSPGQGATEETQYF
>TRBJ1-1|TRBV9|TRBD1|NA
TGTGCCAGCAGCGTAGCGGGGACAGGATCCACTGAAGCTTTCTTT
CASSVAGTGSTEAFF
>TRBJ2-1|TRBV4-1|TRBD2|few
TGCGCCAGCAGCCAAGCAAGCGGGGGCGTCAATGAGCAGTTCTTC
CASSQASGGVNEQFF
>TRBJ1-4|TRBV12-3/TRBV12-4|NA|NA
TGTGCCAGCAGCGACTTCAATGAAAAACTGTTTTTT
CASSDFNEKLFF
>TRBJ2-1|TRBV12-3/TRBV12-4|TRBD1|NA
TGTGCCAGCAGGCCTGGCCGGGACAGGACCTACAATGAGCAGTTCTTC
CASRPGRDRTYNEQFF
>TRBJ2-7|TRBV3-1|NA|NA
TGTGCCAGCACCGGGGAAAACTACGAGCAGTACTTC
CASTGENYEQYF
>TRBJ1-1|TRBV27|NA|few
TGTGCCAGCAGTTCCGCGGGGGCGATTACTGAAGCTTTCTTT
CASSSAGAITEAFF
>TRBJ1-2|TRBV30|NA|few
TGTGCCTGGAGCGATGGGCACCCGCTTCACTTC
CAWSDGHPLHF
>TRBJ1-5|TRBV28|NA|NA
TGTGCCAGCAGTTTATCAGGGGACGGACAGCCCCAGCATTTT
CASSLSGDGQPQHF
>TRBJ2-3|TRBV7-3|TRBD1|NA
TGTGCCAGCAGCCAACAGGGGTTTTCCGCAGATACGCAGTATTTT
CASSQQGFSADTQYF
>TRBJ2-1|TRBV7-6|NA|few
TGTGCCAGCAGCTTAGGCGCGGGCTATTTGGGTGAGCAGTTCTTC
CASSLGAGYLGEQFF
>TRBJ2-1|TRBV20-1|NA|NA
TGCAGTGCAGTTAGCAGCGCCTACAATGAGCAGTTCTTC
CSAVSSAYNEQFF
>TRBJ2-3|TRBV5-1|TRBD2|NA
TGCGCCAGCAGCCCAGGAGCGGGAGTGTCAACCACAGATACGCAGTATTTT
CASSPGAGVSTTDTQYF
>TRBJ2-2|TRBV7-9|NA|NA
TGTGCCAGCAGCTTAGACGGGGGCGCGGTCGGGGAGCTGTTTTTT
CASSLDGGAVGELFF
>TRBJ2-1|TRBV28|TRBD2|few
TGTGCCAGCAGTACAACTAGCGGGAACTCCTACAATGAGCAGTTCTTC
CASSTTSGNSYNEQFF
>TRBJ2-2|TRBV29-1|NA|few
TGCAGCGTTGAATCCAGGGAGAACACCGGGGAGCTGTTTTTT
CSVESRENTGELFF
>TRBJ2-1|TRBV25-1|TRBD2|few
TGTGCCAGCAGTGAAGGGCTAGCGGGATGGCAGTTCTTC
CASSEGLAGWQFF
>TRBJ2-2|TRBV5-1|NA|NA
TGCGCCACCCGGTCGGGGGCGAACACCGGGGAGCTGTTTTTT
CATRSGANTGELFF
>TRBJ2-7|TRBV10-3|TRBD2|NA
TGTGCCATGGGGACTAGCGGTTCCTACGAGCAGTACTTC
CAMGTSGSYEQYF
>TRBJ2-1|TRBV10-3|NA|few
TGTGCCATCAGTGAACAGAACTACAATGAGCAGTTCTTC
CAISEQNYNEQFF